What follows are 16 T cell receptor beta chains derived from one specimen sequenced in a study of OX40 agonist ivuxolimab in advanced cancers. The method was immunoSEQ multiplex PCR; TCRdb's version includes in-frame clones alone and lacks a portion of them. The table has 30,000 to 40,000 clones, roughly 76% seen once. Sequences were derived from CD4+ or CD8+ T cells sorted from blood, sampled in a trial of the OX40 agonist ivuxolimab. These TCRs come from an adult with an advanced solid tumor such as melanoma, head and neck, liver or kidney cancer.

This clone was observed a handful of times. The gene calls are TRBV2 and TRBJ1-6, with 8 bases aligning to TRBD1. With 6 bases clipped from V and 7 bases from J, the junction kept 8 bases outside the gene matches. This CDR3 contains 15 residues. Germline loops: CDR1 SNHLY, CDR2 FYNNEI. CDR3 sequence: CASRETGVPNSPLHF. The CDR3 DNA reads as TGTGCCAGCAGAGAGACAGGGGTCCCCAATTCACCCCTCCACTTT.

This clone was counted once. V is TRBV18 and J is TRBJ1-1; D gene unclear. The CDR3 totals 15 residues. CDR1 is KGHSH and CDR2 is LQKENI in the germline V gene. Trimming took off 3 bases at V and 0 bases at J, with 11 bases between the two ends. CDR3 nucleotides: TGTGCCAGCTCACCTCCGGCTTCCATGAACACTGAAGCTTTCTTT. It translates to CASSPPASMNTEAFF.

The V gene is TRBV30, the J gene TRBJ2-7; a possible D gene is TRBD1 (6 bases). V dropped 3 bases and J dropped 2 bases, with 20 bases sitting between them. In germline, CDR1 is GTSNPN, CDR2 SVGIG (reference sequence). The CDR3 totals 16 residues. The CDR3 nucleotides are TGTGCCTGGAGACACCAGGACAGCAAACCCGCCTACGAGCAGTACTTC. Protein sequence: CAWRHQDSKPAYEQYF.

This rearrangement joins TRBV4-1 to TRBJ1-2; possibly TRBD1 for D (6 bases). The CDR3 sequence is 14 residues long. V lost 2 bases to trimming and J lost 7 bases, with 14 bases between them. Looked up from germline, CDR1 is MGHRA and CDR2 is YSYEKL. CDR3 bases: TGCGCCAGCAGCCAAATCCAGGGGTTGGGTGGCTACACCTTC. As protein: CASSQIQGLGGYTF.

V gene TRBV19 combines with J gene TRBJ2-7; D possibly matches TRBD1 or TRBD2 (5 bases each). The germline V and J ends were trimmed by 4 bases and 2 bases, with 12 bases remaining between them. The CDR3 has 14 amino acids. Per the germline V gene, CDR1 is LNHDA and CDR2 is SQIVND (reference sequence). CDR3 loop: CASSSGTATYEQYF. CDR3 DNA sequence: TGTGCCAGTAGTAGTGGGACGGCGACCTACGAGCAGTACTTC.

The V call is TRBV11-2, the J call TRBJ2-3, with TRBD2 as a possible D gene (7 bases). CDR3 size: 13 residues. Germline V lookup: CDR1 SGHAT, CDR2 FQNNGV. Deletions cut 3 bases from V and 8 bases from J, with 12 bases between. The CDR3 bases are TGTGCCAGCAGCTTCGGTCGGGGGGCTACGCAGTATTTT. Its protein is CASSFGRGATQYF. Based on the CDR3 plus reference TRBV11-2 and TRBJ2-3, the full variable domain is EAGVAQSPRYKIIEKRQSVAFWCNPISGHATLYWYQQILGQGPKLLIQFQNNGVVDDSQLPKDRFSAERLKGVDSTLKIQPAKLEDSAVYLCASSFGRGATQYFGPGTRLTVL.

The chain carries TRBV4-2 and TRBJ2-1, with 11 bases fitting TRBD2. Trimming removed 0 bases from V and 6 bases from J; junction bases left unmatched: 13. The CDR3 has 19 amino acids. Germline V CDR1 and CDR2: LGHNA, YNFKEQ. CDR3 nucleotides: TGTGCCAGCAGCCAAGAATATATAGATCTACTAGCGGGAGTCAATGAGCAGTTCTTC. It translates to CASSQEYIDLLAGVNEQFF.

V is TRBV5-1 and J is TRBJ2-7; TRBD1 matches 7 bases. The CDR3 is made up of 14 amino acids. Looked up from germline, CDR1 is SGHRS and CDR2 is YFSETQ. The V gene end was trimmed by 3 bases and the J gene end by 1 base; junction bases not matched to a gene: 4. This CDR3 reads CASSSQGESYEQYF. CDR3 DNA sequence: TGCGCCAGCAGCTCGCAGGGGGAATCCTACGAGCAGTACTTC. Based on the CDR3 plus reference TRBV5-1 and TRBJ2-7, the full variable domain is KAGVTQTPRYLIKTRGQQVTLSCSPISGHRSVSWYQQTPGQGLQFLFEYFSETQRNKGNFPGRFSGRQFSNSRSEMNVSTLELGDSALYLCASSSQGESYEQYFGPGTRLTVT.

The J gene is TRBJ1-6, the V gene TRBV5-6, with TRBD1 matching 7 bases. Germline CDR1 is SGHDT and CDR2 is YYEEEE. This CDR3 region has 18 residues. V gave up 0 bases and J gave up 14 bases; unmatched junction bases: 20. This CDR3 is CASSLEMGTGARPQALHF. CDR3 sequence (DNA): TGTGCCAGCAGCTTGGAAATGGGAACAGGGGCGAGACCACAGGCCCTCCACTTT. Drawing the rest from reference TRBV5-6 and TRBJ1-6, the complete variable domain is DAGVTQSPTHLIKTRGQQVTLRCSPKSGHDTVSWYQQALGQGPQFIFQYYEEEERQRGNFPDRFSGHQFPNYSSELNVNALLLGDSALYLCASSLEMGTGARPQALHFGNGTRLTVT.

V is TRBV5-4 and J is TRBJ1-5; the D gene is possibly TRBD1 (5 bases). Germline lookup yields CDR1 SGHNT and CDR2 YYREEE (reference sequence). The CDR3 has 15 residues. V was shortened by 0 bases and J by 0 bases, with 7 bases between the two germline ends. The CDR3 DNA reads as TGTGCCAGCAGCTTGGGGGGGAATAGCAATCAGCCCCAGCATTTT. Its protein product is CASSLGGNSNQPQHF.

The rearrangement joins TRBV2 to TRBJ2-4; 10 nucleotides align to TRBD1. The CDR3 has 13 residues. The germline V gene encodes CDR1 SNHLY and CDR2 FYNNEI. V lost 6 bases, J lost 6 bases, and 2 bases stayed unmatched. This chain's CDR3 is CASRTGGSNIQYF. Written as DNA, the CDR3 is TGTGCCAGCAGGACAGGGGGCTCAAACATTCAGTACTTC.

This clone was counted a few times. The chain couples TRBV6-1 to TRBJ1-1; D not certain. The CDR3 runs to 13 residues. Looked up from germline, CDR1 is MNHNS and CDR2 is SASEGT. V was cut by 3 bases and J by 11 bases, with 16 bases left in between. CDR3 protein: CASSDSGIGLAFF. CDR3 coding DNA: TGTGCCAGCAGTGATTCTGGTATTGGTCTGGCTTTCTTT.

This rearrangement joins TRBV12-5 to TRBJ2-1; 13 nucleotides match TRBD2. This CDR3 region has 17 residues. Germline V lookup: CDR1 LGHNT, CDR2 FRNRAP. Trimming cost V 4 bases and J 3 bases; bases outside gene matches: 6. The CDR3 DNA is TGTGCTAGTGGTTCACGACTAGCGGGGGGTAACTACAATGAGCAGTTCTTC. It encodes CASGSRLAGGNYNEQFF.

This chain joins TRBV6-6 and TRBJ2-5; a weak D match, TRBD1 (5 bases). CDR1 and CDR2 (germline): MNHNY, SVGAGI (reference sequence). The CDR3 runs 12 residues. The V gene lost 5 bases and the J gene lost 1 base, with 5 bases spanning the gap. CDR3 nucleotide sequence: TGTGCCAGCAGTAGGGGCCAAGAGACCCAGTACTTC. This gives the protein CASSRGQETQYF.

Written as DNA, the CDR3 is TGTGCCAGCAGTGAAAGGCAGGGGCACACTGAAGCTTTCTTT. Amino acid sequence: CASSERQGHTEAFF. The V call is TRBV6-1, the J call TRBJ1-1; the D gene is possibly TRBD1 (6 bases). Germline CDR1 is MNHNS and CDR2 is SASEGT. Trimming left V 2 bases short and J 3 bases short, with 10 bases between. The CDR3 consists of 14 residues.

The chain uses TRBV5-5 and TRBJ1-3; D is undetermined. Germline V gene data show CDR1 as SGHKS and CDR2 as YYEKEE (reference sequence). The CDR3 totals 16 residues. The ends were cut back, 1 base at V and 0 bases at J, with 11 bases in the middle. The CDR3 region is CASSLKDIISGNTIYF. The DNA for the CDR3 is TGTGCCAGCAGCTTGAAAGACATTATCTCTGGAAACACCATATATTTT.